These 13 T cell receptor beta chains were all obtained from the same sample, sequenced in a study of OX40 agonist ivuxolimab in advanced cancers. The repertoire was sequenced with immunoSEQ multiplex PCR; TCRdb's copy has only in-frame clones and lacks some. The table has approximately 50,000 clones, approximately 88% seen once. The specimen was CD4+ or CD8+ T cells sorted from blood, collected in a trial of the OX40 agonist ivuxolimab. The source of these receptors is an adult with an advanced solid tumor such as melanoma, head and neck, liver or kidney cancer.

The chain recombines TRBV7-9 with TRBJ2-5; 10 nucleotides agree with TRBD2. This CDR3 has 14 residues. Germline V gene sequence: CDR1 SEHNR, CDR2 FQNEAQ (reference sequence). Unmatched junction bases numbered 6, after V lost 7 bases and J lost 4 bases. The CDR3 DNA reads TGTGCCAGCAACGGAGCGGGAGGGGGAGAGACCCAGTACTTC. This codes for CASNGAGGGETQYF.

This clone was seen just once. The rearrangement uses TRBV11-2 and TRBJ2-7; 9 bases line up with TRBD1. Trimming at V came to 4 bases and at J to 7 bases, leaving 8 bases not matched to a gene. The CDR3 sequence is 14 residues long. Germline CDR1 is SGHAT and CDR2 is FQNNGV. CDR3 coding DNA: TGTGCCAGCAGCTCTGGGACAGGGACGGGTGAGCAGTACTTC. Protein product: CASSSGTGTGEQYF.

The V and J genes are TRBV6-5 and TRBJ2-2; D possibly corresponds to TRBD1 (5 bases). The CDR3 has 14 amino acids. V was shortened by 6 bases and J by 6 bases, with 14 bases between the two germline ends. The germline gives CDR1 MNHEY, CDR2 SVGAGI. Written as DNA, the CDR3 is TGTGCCAGCAGCCGAGACAGTACCCCCGGGGAGCTGTTTTTT. It translates to CASSRDSTPGELFF.

This chain joins TRBV19 and TRBJ1-1, with 7 bases aligning to TRBD1. Trimming at V came to 5 bases and at J to 5 bases, leaving 11 bases not matched to a gene. The CDR3 totals 15 residues. CDR1 and CDR2 (germline): LNHDA, SQIVND (reference sequence). This CDR3 is CASSPLLQGGTEAFF. The CDR3 DNA reads TGTGCCAGTAGTCCACTCCTTCAGGGGGGAACTGAAGCTTTCTTT.

Here the CDR3 DNA reads TGTGCCAGCAGCTTGTCCGGGGTTGGGGTAGGCACTGAAGCTTTCTTT. Its translation: CASSLSGVGVGTEAFF. The genes are TRBV5-6 and TRBJ1-1; D remains unclear. Germline values: CDR1 SGHDT, CDR2 YYEEEE. The CDR3 sequence is 16 residues long. Trimming cost V 1 base and J 4 bases, with 17 bases left between them.

The chain is built from TRBV5-6 and TRBJ2-5, with no clear D. Trimming cost V 0 bases and J 2 bases, with 5 bases left between them. The CDR3 spans 13 residues. CDR1 is SGHDT and CDR2 is YYEEEE in the germline V gene. The CDR3 DNA reads TGTGCCAGCAGCTTGGACGAACAAGAGACCCAGTACTTC. The encoded protein is CASSLDEQETQYF.

This clone has only a few counts. This rearrangement joins TRBV7-8 to TRBJ1-5; D might be TRBD1 (6 bases). Trimming cost V 2 bases and J 2 bases, with 16 bases left between them. CDR1 and CDR2 from the germline V gene are SGHVS and FQNEAQ. The CDR3 contains 17 residues. CDR3 amino acids: CASSLRGRAEGNQPQHF. The CDR3 nucleotides read TGTGCCAGCAGCTTAAGGGGGAGGGCGGAAGGCAATCAGCCCCAGCATTTT.

The genes are TRBV6-1 and TRBJ2-3, with D tentatively TRBD1 (6 bases). Germline CDR1 reads MNHNS; CDR2 reads SASEGT. The CDR3 length is 16 residues. The V end was cut by 0 bases, the J end by 1 base, with 11 bases between. CDR3 sequence reads: CASSEAGGLGTDTQYF. In nucleotides, the CDR3 is TGTGCCAGCAGTGAAGCTGGGGGCCTGGGCACAGATACGCAGTATTTT.

The chain uses TRBV12-5 and TRBJ1-1, with D hard to call. V lost 0 bases, J lost 3 bases, and 14 bases lay in between. From germline, CDR1 is LGHNT and CDR2 FRNRAP. This CDR3 has 16 amino acids. The CDR3 region is CASGLVLSRLDTEAFF. The CDR3 DNA is TGTGCTAGTGGTTTGGTACTCAGCAGGTTGGACACTGAAGCTTTCTTT.

The chain carries TRBV10-3 and TRBJ2-3; D is possibly TRBD1 (6 bases). The V and J ends lost 4 bases and 2 bases respectively, with 13 bases between them. CDR3 length: 15 amino acids. Germline V gene lookup returns CDR1 ENHRY and CDR2 SYGVKD. CDR3 sequence: CAISASGALTDTQYF. CDR3 DNA: TGTGCCATCAGTGCGTCAGGGGCGCTCACAGATACGCAGTATTTT.

This chain connects TRBV28 to TRBJ1-1; D unresolved. CDR1 MDHEN and CDR2 SYDVKM come from the germline V gene. This CDR3 is built from 13 residues. V lost 4 bases and J lost 4, with 10 bases in between. CDR3 DNA: TGTGCCAGCAGTTCGGTGTTGTCCACTGAAGCTTTCTTT. It yields the protein CASSSVLSTEAFF. The entire variable domain, with the rest obtained from reference TRBV28 and TRBJ1-1, is as follows: DVKVTQSSRYLVKRTGEKVFLECVQDMDHENMFWYRQDPGLGLRLIYFSYDVKMKEKGDIPEGYSVSREKKERFSLILESASTNQTSMYLCASSSVLSTEAFFGQGTRLTVV.

This rearrangement joins TRBV9 to TRBJ2-5; 11 nucleotides match TRBD2. CDR3 length: 15 amino acids. Trimming at V came to 0 bases and at J to 6 bases, leaving 4 bases not matched to a gene. Germline values: CDR1 SGDLS, CDR2 YYNGEE. The CDR3 region is CASSVGTSGSKTQYF. The CDR3 DNA reads as TGTGCCAGCAGCGTAGGTACTAGCGGGAGCAAGACCCAGTACTTC.

The chain couples TRBV7-6 to TRBJ1-4, with a tentative D call TRBD1 (6 bases). Germline V gene data show CDR1 as SGHVS and CDR2 as FNYEAQ. CDR3 size: 15 residues. Trimming removed 5 bases at V and 5 bases at J, with 15 bases between. The CDR3 DNA follows: TGTGCCAGCAGCCTAGGCGGGACAAAGAATGAAAAACTGTTTTTT. It specifies CASSLGGTKNEKLFF.